Listed below are T cell receptor beta chains from one sample, sequenced in a study of blood T cell repertoires in COVID-19. Libraries were prepared by immunoSEQ multiplex PCR; TCRdb keeps only in-frame clonotypes and omits some of them. This table has roughly 60,000 clones, almost 85% appearing once. Sequencing was carried out using peripheral blood. The receptors come from a human donor in a cohort sampled during active COVID-19. Each CDR3 is given with its conserved first and last residue. The D gene is left open where the match is weak. Clone size appears in some rows only: once, few, many, or a class for an expanded clone.

clone_size	d_call	v_call	j_call	cdr3_aa	cdr3_nt
.	TRBD1	TRBV4-3	TRBJ1-4	CASSQGGWGQGSANEKLFF	TGCGCCAGCAGCCAAGGGGGTTGGGGACAGGGATCTGCTAATGAAAAACTGTTTTTT
.	.	TRBV6-5	TRBJ2-7	CASSYLAGGDEQYF	TGTGCCAGCAGTTATCTTGCGGGCGGGGACGAGCAGTACTTC
.	TRBD2	TRBV15	TRBJ2-5	CATSRGPAGGRETQYF	TGTGCCACCAGCAGAGGGCCAGCGGGAGGGCGGGAGACCCAGTACTTC
once	TRBD1	TRBV28	TRBJ1-1	CASSLGTVNTEAFF	TGTGCCAGCAGTTTAGGGACAGTGAACACTGAAGCTTTCTTT
.	TRBD2	TRBV4-3	TRBJ2-7	CASSQEPSGAYEQYF	TGCGCCAGCAGCCAAGAGCCTAGCGGTGCTTACGAGCAGTACTTC
.	TRBD1	TRBV9	TRBJ1-1	CASSATGGTEAFF	TGTGCCAGCAGCGCCACAGGGGGCACTGAAGCTTTCTTT
once	TRBD2	TRBV7-9	TRBJ2-2	CASSPPTSSYTGELFF	TGTGCCAGCAGCCCACCGACTAGCAGCTACACCGGGGAGCTGTTTTTT
.	TRBD2	TRBV7-2	TRBJ2-5	CASSLGTSGQETQYF	TGTGCCAGCAGCTTAGGGACTAGCGGCCAAGAGACCCAGTACTTC
.	.	TRBV28	TRBJ1-5	CASSPLTGNQPQHF	TGTGCCAGCAGTCCCCTTACAGGGAATCAGCCCCAGCATTTT
.	TRBD1	TRBV28	TRBJ2-7	CASSKPGQGRGF	TGTGCCAGCAGTAAACCGGGACAGGGGAGAGGGTTC
few	TRBD2	TRBV30	TRBJ2-2	CAWTGLAGTSSGELFF	TGTGCCTGGACGGGACTAGCGGGAACTTCCTCCGGGGAGCTGTTTTTT
.	.	TRBV24-1	TRBJ2-1	CATSDRGIPYNEQFF	TGTGCCACCAGTGATCGGGGTATCCCCTACAATGAGCAGTTCTTC
.	TRBD1	TRBV3-1/TRBV3-2	TRBJ2-5	CASRAHGDRKETQYF	TGTGCCAGCCGTGCCCATGGGGACAGAAAAGAGACCCAGTACTTC
.	TRBD1	TRBV7-9	TRBJ1-1	CASSLGTGRAAFF	TGTGCCAGCAGCTTGGGGACAGGGAGGGCAGCTTTCTTT
.	TRBD2	TRBV9	TRBJ2-1	CASSVGGRGNEQFF	TGTGCCAGCAGCGTAGGCGGGAGGGGCAATGAGCAGTTCTTC
.	.	TRBV30	TRBJ1-4	CAWGTGEKLFF	TGTGCCTGGGGGACTGGGGAAAAACTGTTTTTT
once	.	TRBV19	TRBJ1-2	CASSIGGGWRGYTF	TGTGCCAGTAGTATCGGGGGGGGTTGGCGTGGCTACACCTTC
.	TRBD2	TRBV6-5	TRBJ2-1	CASNPLAAIGDEQFF	TGTGCCAGCAATCCTCTAGCGGCTATAGGGGATGAGCAGTTCTTC
few	TRBD1	TRBV25-1	TRBJ1-1	CASSEGTGNTEAFF	TGTGCCAGCAGTGAAGGGACAGGGAACACTGAAGCTTTCTTT
.	TRBD1	TRBV5-1	TRBJ2-7	CASSPETGIYEQYF	TGCGCCAGCAGTCCCGAGACAGGGATTTACGAGCAGTACTTC
.	.	TRBV28	TRBJ1-1	CASSYRDPGAEAFF	TGTGCCAGCAGTTACAGGGACCCTGGCGCTGAAGCTTTCTTT
.	.	TRBV2	TRBJ2-5	CASMRAGLRNQETQYF	TGTGCCAGCATGAGGGCCGGCCTCCGCAACCAAGAGACCCAGTACTTC
large	.	TRBV28	TRBJ1-2	CASSLQGGYTF	TGTGCCAGCAGTTTACAGGGTGGCTACACCTTC
.	.	TRBV12-3/TRBV12-4	TRBJ2-3	CASGQVPDTQYF	TGTGCCAGCGGACAAGTCCCAGATACGCAGTATTTT
once	TRBD2	TRBV5-4	TRBJ2-1	CASSVGLARASSYNEQFF	TGTGCCAGCAGCGTGGGACTAGCGCGAGCGAGCTCCTACAATGAGCAGTTCTTC
few	TRBD1	TRBV3-1/TRBV3-2	TRBJ2-5	CASSQGTGGLETQYF	TGTGCCAGCAGCCAAGGGACAGGGGGTTTAGAGACCCAGTACTTC
.	TRBD1	TRBV27	TRBJ2-2	CASRSTGTNTGELFF	TGTGCCAGCAGATCGACAGGGACGAACACCGGGGAGCTGTTTTTT
once	.	TRBV7-3	TRBJ2-1	CASSLPGPTDEQFF	TGTGCCAGCAGCTTACCCGGACCGACAGATGAGCAGTTCTTC
.	TRBD1	TRBV5-1	TRBJ2-5	CASSLAGTGQETQYF	TGCGCCAGCAGCCTCGCCGGGACAGGGCAAGAGACCCAGTACTTC
.	TRBD2	TRBV10-3	TRBJ2-7	CAISGGGRASPPSYEQYF	TGTGCCATCAGTGGAGGCGGGAGGGCGAGCCCGCCTTCCTACGAGCAGTACTTC
.	TRBD2	TRBV14	TRBJ2-2	CASSGLAFTNTGELFF	TGTGCCAGCAGCGGACTAGCGTTTACGAACACCGGGGAGCTGTTTTTT
.	.	TRBV19	TRBJ2-2	CASSISRVNTGELFF	TGTGCCAGTAGTATTAGCAGGGTTAACACCGGGGAGCTGTTTTTT
.	.	TRBV5-1	TRBJ2-2	CASSLAPRANTGELFF	TGCGCCAGCAGCTTGGCCCCCCGCGCCAACACCGGGGAGCTGTTTTTT
.	TRBD1	TRBV3-1/TRBV3-2	TRBJ2-1	CASSPGQARNEQFF	TGTGCCAGCAGCCCTGGACAGGCCAGGAATGAGCAGTTCTTC
.	TRBD2	TRBV5-1	TRBJ2-3	CASSFGTSGISTDTQYF	TGCGCCAGCAGCTTCGGGACTAGCGGGATAAGCACAGATACGCAGTATTTT
.	TRBD1	TRBV11-3	TRBJ2-3	CASSQGTEHTDTQYF	TGTGCCAGCAGCCAGGGGACAGAACACACAGATACGCAGTATTTT
.	.	TRBV10-3	TRBJ2-3	CAINPLGGTETGTQYF	TGTGCCATCAACCCCCTGGGGGGAACCGAAACCGGTACGCAGTATTTT
once	.	TRBV19	TRBJ2-5	CASSNGQPMGQETQYF	TGTGCCAGTAGTAACGGACAGCCTATGGGCCAAGAGACCCAGTACTTC
.	.	TRBV7-8	TRBJ2-7	CASSLGPGYEQYF	TGTGCCAGCAGCTTAGGGCCGGGTTACGAGCAGTACTTC
.	TRBD1	TRBV13	TRBJ2-6	CASNPGQTSGANVLTF	TGTGCCAGCAATCCGGGACAGACCTCTGGGGCCAACGTCCTGACTTTC
.	TRBD1	TRBV6-4	TRBJ2-7	CASSADRSSYEQYF	TGTGCCAGCAGTGCGGACAGGTCTTCCTACGAGCAGTACTTC
.	TRBD1	TRBV5-1	TRBJ1-5	CASSPGQGNSNQPQHF	TGCGCCAGCAGCCCGGGACAGGGAAATAGCAATCAGCCCCAGCATTTT
.	.	TRBV7-9	TRBJ2-7	CASSFEVVNNEQYF	TGTGCCAGCAGCTTTGAAGTGGTTAACAACGAGCAGTACTTC
.	.	TRBV9	TRBJ2-1	CASSVAGGSSYNEQFF	TGTGCCAGCAGCGTAGCTGGAGGAAGCTCCTACAATGAGCAGTTCTTC
.	TRBD2	TRBV6-6	TRBJ2-3	CASSPTGTSGRAPTDTQYF	TGTGCCAGCAGTCCTACCGGGACTAGCGGGAGGGCCCCCACAGATACGCAGTATTTT
.	TRBD1	TRBV30	TRBJ1-2	CAWIGTGGVGIYGYTF	TGTGCCTGGATAGGAACAGGGGGTGTTGGCATCTATGGCTACACCTTC
once	.	TRBV11-3	TRBJ2-5	CASSLMGGRQETQYF	TGTGCCAGCAGCTTAATGGGGGGACGTCAAGAGACCCAGTACTTC
.	TRBD1	TRBV28	TRBJ2-5	CASRTGLKTQYF	TGTGCCAGCAGGACAGGGTTAAAGACCCAGTACTTC